This paragraph covers one T cell receptor (beta chain) sequence. This specimen comes from a study of blood T cell repertoires in COVID-19. The wider study: Specimens from acute and convalescent COVID-19 originated in the United States, Italy and Spain. T cells, B-cell-depleted T cells, or PBMCs provided the cDNA or gDNA that served as material.

Original processing notes: Reference gene primer amplification in the assay estimated nucleated cell counts. Using immunoSEQ multiplex PCR, the repertoire was profiled, and TCRdb retains in-frame clones only, with some absent. V and J calls and clone size are given by that table; D and trimming were obtained from the DNA. The sample records some 170,000 clones, 81% being singletons. Deletions cut 2 bases from V and 2 bases from J, with 10 bases between. The CDR3 covers 15 residues. Germline values: CDR1 SNHLY, CDR2 FYNNEI. This sequence originates from a man in his sixties with active or convalescent COVID-19. This rearrangement joins TRBV2 to TRBJ1-5; D uncertain. The sequencing sample was made of peripheral blood. CDR3 bases: TGTGCCAGCAGTGAATCGGGGTTTGGCAATCAGCCCCAGCATTTT. It translates to CASSESGFGNQPQHF.